The T cell receptor (beta chain) described here comes from a study of T cell responses to AZD1222 COVID-19 vaccine. Germline lookup yields CDR1 LNHDA and CDR2 SQIVND (reference sequence). CDR3 size: 15 residues. Trimming stripped 5 bases from V and 3 bases from J, with 16 bases between. Analysis merged second doses at about 4 or about 12 weeks. A remark on this clone: The antigen remains unidentified.

Whole-study results and caveats: There were repertoire samples only from the period after the peak T cell response. Clonal diversity was possibly underestimated; the donors were predominantly white British and more often female. Nearly half of spike-specific TCRs reportedly target unmutated variant regions.

Data came from immunoSEQ multiplex PCR; TCRdb stores just in-frame clones and leaves some out. The sample has some 150,000 clones; about 87% are singletons. The specimen was peripheral blood, collected 28 days after the second AZD1222 dose. The rearrangement uses TRBV19 and TRBJ1-1; maybe TRBD1 (5 bases). This sequence was found in an adult who received the AZD1222 COVID-19 vaccine. The CDR3 sequence: CASSGARGGDTEAFF. Written as DNA, the CDR3 is TGTGCCAGTAGTGGGGCCCGGGGTGGGGACACTGAAGCTTTCTTT. The full variable domain, rest sourced from reference TRBV19 and TRBJ1-1, is DGGITQSPKYLFRKEGQNVTLSCEQNLNHDAMYWYRQDPGQGLRLIYYSQIVNDFQKGDIAEGYSVSREKKESFPLTVTSAQKNPTAFYLCASSGARGGDTEAFFGQGTRLTVV.